These 27 T cell receptor beta chains were all obtained from the same sample, sequenced in a study of T cell responses to AZD1222 COVID-19 vaccine. Sequenced by immunoSEQ multiplex PCR; TCRdb stores in-frame clones only, minus some. Seen here are 95,000 to 150,000 clones, 87% observed once, and the top ten hold 2% to 3%. The sample here was peripheral blood, taken 28 days after the second AZD1222 dose. These receptors came from an adult who received the AZD1222 COVID-19 vaccine.

The J gene is TRBJ1-5, the V gene TRBV5-8; 10 bases are shared with TRBD1. Trimming removed 4 bases from V and 4 bases from J; junction bases left unmatched: 5. Looked up from germline, CDR1 is SGHTS and CDR2 is YDEGEE. CDR3 size: 15 residues. Written as DNA, the CDR3 is TGTGCCAGCAGCAGAGGGACAGGGGCAAATCAGCCCCAGCATTTT. Amino acids: CASSRGTGANQPQHF.

This clone showed up just once. This chain links TRBV7-6 with TRBJ1-4; D remains unclear. The CDR3 is 16 residues long. V dropped 0 bases and J dropped 6 bases, with 14 bases sitting between them. CDR1 is SGHVS, CDR2 FNYEAQ, per germline. CDR3 region: CASSLAPGGHDEKLFF. In DNA form, the CDR3 reads TGTGCCAGCAGCTTAGCGCCAGGAGGGCATGATGAAAAACTGTTTTTT.

The chain has TRBV29-1 and TRBJ1-2; no clear D gene. Germline V CDR1 and CDR2: SQVTM, ANQGSEA. Trimming shortened V by 3 bases and J by 7 bases, and 6 bases separated the two germline ends. The CDR3 has 10 residues. The chain's CDR3 is CSVEEGGYTF. The DNA for the CDR3 is TGCAGCGTTGAGGAGGGTGGCTACACCTTC. The whole variable domain, remainder taken from reference TRBV29-1 and TRBJ1-2, is SAVISQKPSRDICQRGTSLTIQCQVDSQVTMMFWYRQQPGQSLTLIATANQGSEATYESGFVIDKFPISRPNLTFSTLTVSNMSPEDSSIYLCSVEEGGYTFGSGTRLTVV.

The CDR3 DNA reads as TGTGCCAGCAGCTTAGATAGGACAGATACGCAGTATTTT. Protein product: CASSLDRTDTQYF. V usage is TRBV7-2 and J usage is TRBJ2-3, with D hard to call. The CDR3 covers 13 residues. From germline, CDR1 is SGHTA and CDR2 FQGNSA. With 1 base removed from V and 3 bases from J, the gap between germline ends came to 5 bases.

This clone was observed a few times. The V and J genes are TRBV7-2 and TRBJ1-5, with 9 positions matching TRBD1. The CDR3 has 15 amino acids. From germline, CDR1 is SGHTA and CDR2 FQGNSA. J was trimmed by 3 bases and V by 7 bases; bases with no gene match: 7. The CDR3 sequence: CASTLTGGLNQPQHF. DNA for the CDR3: TGTGCCAGCACCCTGACAGGGGGGCTCAATCAGCCCCAGCATTTT.

The genes are TRBV7-3 and TRBJ1-1; D unresolved. CDR1 and CDR2 (germline): SGHTA, FQGTGA. V lost 5 bases and J 1 base, leaving 17 bases between the germline ends. This CDR3 comprises 16 residues. DNA of the CDR3: TGTGCCAGCAGCCTGATGGGAGCTTCTAAGAACACTGAAGCTTTCTTT. It codes for CASSLMGASKNTEAFF.

This CDR3 reads CASSIEGPDLNYGYTF. The DNA for the CDR3 is TGTGCCAGTAGTATAGAGGGGCCAGACCTAAACTATGGCTACACCTTC. The chain uses TRBV19 and TRBJ1-2; D perhaps matches TRBD1 (5 bases). With 0 bases removed from V and 2 bases from J, the gap between germline ends came to 13 bases. The CDR3 runs to 16 residues. Germline V gene data show CDR1 as LNHDA and CDR2 as SQIVND (reference sequence).

The genes are TRBV28 and TRBJ1-2; the D is unclear. Germline V gene data show CDR1 as MDHEN and CDR2 as SYDVKM. The CDR3 extends over 12 amino acids. The V and J ends lost 6 bases and 4 bases respectively, with 9 bases between them. CDR3 nucleotide sequence: TGTGCCAGCAGCCTAGGACCCTATGGCTACACCTTC. Translated: CASSLGPYGYTF.

The CDR3 is CASSEAPAGDSGNTIYF. CDR3 coding DNA: TGTGCCAGCAGTGAAGCGCCGGCAGGTGATTCTGGAAACACCATATATTTT. The gene calls are TRBV6-1 and TRBJ1-3; D gene uncertain. CDR1 is MNHNS and CDR2 is SASEGT in the germline V gene. The CDR3 extends over 17 amino acids. Trimming cost V 0 bases and J 1 base, with 13 bases left between them.

The V call is TRBV19, the J call TRBJ2-5; 7 bases agree with TRBD2. Germline CDR1 LNHDA, CDR2 SQIVND (reference sequence). Trimming took 3 bases from V and 5 from J; bases not matched to a gene: 6. CDR3 length equals 14 residues. Here the CDR3 DNA reads TGTGCCAGTAGTATCTTGGGAGCGGGGGAGACCCAGTACTTC. Its protein is CASSILGAGETQYF.

The V call is TRBV5-1, the J call TRBJ1-5; maybe TRBD1 (6 bases). Germline CDR1 SGHRS, CDR2 YFSETQ. V lost 4 bases and J 4 bases, leaving 12 bases between the germline ends. This CDR3 contains 14 residues. CDR3 coding DNA: TGCGCCAGCAGCGCCGCAGGGGAAAATCAGCCCCAGCATTTT. Its translation: CASSAAGENQPQHF.

This chain connects TRBV19 to TRBJ1-2; maybe TRBD1 (5 bases). The CDR3 spans 12 residues. V lost 5 bases and J lost 4, with 8 bases in between. Germline CDR1 LNHDA, CDR2 SQIVND (reference sequence). The CDR3 DNA follows: TGTGCCAGTAGTCCCCAGGGCTATGGCTACACCTTC. It specifies CASSPQGYGYTF.

The J gene is TRBJ1-5, the V gene TRBV28, with no clear D. V was clipped by 7 bases and J by 3 bases, with 13 bases between them. Looked up from germline, CDR1 is MDHEN and CDR2 is SYDVKM. CDR3 length equals 14 residues. CDR3: CASTPWTVNQPQHF. For the CDR3, the DNA is TGTGCCAGCACCCCCTGGACCGTCAATCAGCCCCAGCATTTT. The full variable domain, in which reference TRBV28 and TRBJ1-5 provide the parts outside the CDR3, is DVKVTQSSRYLVKRTGEKVFLECVQDMDHENMFWYRQDPGLGLRLIYFSYDVKMKEKGDIPEGYSVSREKKERFSLILESASTNQTSMYLCASTPWTVNQPQHFGDGTRLSIL.

V usage is TRBV19 and J usage is TRBJ2-1; 10 bases align to TRBD2. The length of the CDR3 is 15 residues. Unmatched junction bases numbered 10, after V lost 4 bases and J lost 10 bases. CDR1 and CDR2 (germline): LNHDA, SQIVND (reference sequence). DNA for the CDR3: TGTGCCAGTAGTAGGGGACTAGCGTTGGGGGAAGAGCAGTTCTTC. Translating gives CASSRGLALGEEQFF. Based on the CDR3 plus reference TRBV19 and TRBJ2-1, the full variable domain is DGGITQSPKYLFRKEGQNVTLSCEQNLNHDAMYWYRQDPGQGLRLIYYSQIVNDFQKGDIAEGYSVSREKKESFPLTVTSAQKNPTAFYLCASSRGLALGEEQFFGPGTRLTVL.

J is TRBJ2-1 and V is TRBV7-3; TRBD1 might be the D (5 bases). Germline CDR1 is SGHTA and CDR2 is FQGTGA. Trimming cost V 0 bases and J 8 bases, with 8 bases left between them. This CDR3 region has 13 residues. The CDR3 nucleotides read TGTGCCAGCAGCTTAACAGGGGTGGATGAGCAGTTCTTC. Amino acids: CASSLTGVDEQFF.

The chain joins TRBV7-2 to TRBJ1-4, with D perhaps TRBD1 (5 bases). The CDR3 totals 13 residues. Trimming pared 6 bases from V and 8 bases from J, leaving 13 bases between. Germline-derived CDR1 and CDR2 are SGHTA and FQGNSA. The CDR3 is CASRPDWGEKLFF. The CDR3 DNA is TGTGCCAGCAGGCCCGACTGGGGGGAAAAACTGTTTTTT.

V usage is TRBV6-2 or TRBV6-3 and J usage is TRBJ2-7; 7 nucleotides match TRBD1. The CDR3 has 15 residues. Germline values: CDR1 MNHEY, CDR2 SVGEGT. V dropped 5 bases and J dropped 2; count of bases not matched to a gene: 9. The CDR3 nucleotides are TGTGCCAGCAGTCACGGGACAGTGGAAGCCTACGAGCAGTACTTC. Translation gives CASSHGTVEAYEQYF.

This chain uses TRBV7-9 with TRBJ2-5; 10 bases align to TRBD2. The ends lost 5 bases at V and 3 bases at J; junction bases unmatched: 6. The CDR3 length is 15 residues. Per germline, CDR1 SEHNR and CDR2 FQNEAQ (reference sequence). The CDR3 sequence is CASSQNGLAEETQYF. The CDR3 DNA reads TGTGCCAGCAGCCAAAACGGACTAGCGGAAGAGACCCAGTACTTC.

The gene calls are TRBV4-1 and TRBJ1-5; D remains unclear. This CDR3 comprises 13 residues. Trimming removed 4 bases at V and 3 bases at J, with 7 bases between. From germline, CDR1 is MGHRA and CDR2 YSYEKL. The CDR3, as DNA: TGCGCCAGCAGCCCGGACCCCAATCAGCCCCAGCATTTT. Amino acid sequence: CASSPDPNQPQHF.

The J gene is TRBJ1-1, the V gene TRBV19; no clear D. Trimming cost V 5 bases and J 1 base, with 8 bases left between them. Germline lookup yields CDR1 LNHDA and CDR2 SQIVND (reference sequence). The CDR3 contains 13 residues. CDR3: CASSVRENTEAFF. The CDR3 bases are TGTGCCAGTAGTGTCCGGGAGAACACTGAAGCTTTCTTT. Together with reference TRBV19 and TRBJ1-1, the CDR3 gives the full variable domain: DGGITQSPKYLFRKEGQNVTLSCEQNLNHDAMYWYRQDPGQGLRLIYYSQIVNDFQKGDIAEGYSVSREKKESFPLTVTSAQKNPTAFYLCASSVRENTEAFFGQGTRLTVV.

The chain has TRBV28 and TRBJ1-1, with D perhaps matching TRBD1 (5 bases). This CDR3 has 14 residues. Trimming removed 10 bases at V and 4 bases at J, with 19 bases between. Germline values: CDR1 MDHEN, CDR2 SYDVKM. The CDR3 sequence is CATNSLQGSTEAFF. The CDR3, as DNA: TGTGCCACCAACTCACTTCAGGGAAGCACTGAAGCTTTCTTT.

This chain uses TRBV6-5 with TRBJ1-2; D uncertain. This CDR3 has 13 amino acids. CDR1 MNHEY and CDR2 SVGAGI come from the germline V gene. Deletions cut 2 bases from V and 4 bases from J, with 8 bases between. The CDR3 spells CASSYNGVYGYTF. The DNA for the CDR3 is TGTGCCAGCAGTTACAACGGCGTCTATGGCTACACCTTC.

The chain couples TRBV28 to TRBJ2-3, with no clear D. The CDR3 has 11 residues. CDR1 MDHEN and CDR2 SYDVKM come from the germline V gene. V was cut by 6 bases and J by 5 bases, with 6 bases left in between. For the CDR3, the DNA is TGTGCCAGCAGGCTCGGAGATACGCAGTATTTT. It specifies CASRLGDTQYF.

V usage is TRBV7-9 and J usage is TRBJ2-3, with 8 positions matching TRBD1. The CDR3 is made up of 15 amino acids. V trimming: 5 bases; J trimming: 0 bases; junction bases outside the gene matches: 4. Looked up from germline, CDR1 is SEHNR and CDR2 is FQNEAQ (reference sequence). The CDR3 is CASSKDRESTDTQYF. DNA for the CDR3: TGTGCCAGCAGCAAGGACAGGGAGAGCACAGATACGCAGTATTTT.

The chain uses TRBV5-4 and TRBJ1-5, with TRBD1 as a possible D gene (5 bases). V gave up 4 bases and J gave up 11 bases, with 19 bases separating them. Germline V gene lookup returns CDR1 SGHNT and CDR2 YYREEE (reference sequence). This CDR3 is built from 14 residues. CDR3 DNA: TGTGCCAGCAGCCGGGAGGGGATCTTGGAGGCCCAGCATTTT. Its protein is CASSREGILEAQHF.

This chain joins TRBV9 and TRBJ2-5; tentatively, D is TRBD2 (6 bases). This CDR3 has 15 amino acids. Trimming pared 4 bases from V and 1 base from J, leaving 14 bases between. Germline V gene lookup returns CDR1 SGDLS and CDR2 YYNGEE. The CDR3 here is CASSLGRRRQETQYF. The CDR3 bases are TGTGCCAGCAGCCTAGGGAGGCGTCGCCAAGAGACCCAGTACTTC.

The rearrangement uses TRBV14 and TRBJ2-5; 7 bases align to TRBD2. Per the germline V gene, CDR1 is SGHDN and CDR2 is FVKESK. V shed 2 bases and J 10 bases; nucleotides not matched to a gene: 10. The CDR3 sequence is 14 residues long. The CDR3 sequence: CASSQTGTTWGQYF. The DNA for the CDR3 is TGTGCCAGCAGCCAAACCGGGACTACGTGGGGCCAGTACTTC.